This TCR beta chain stems from a study of beta chain features in type 1 diabetes. The germline V gene encodes CDR1 SGDLS and CDR2 YYNGEE. The CDR3 extends over 15 amino acids. V trimming: 3 bases; J trimming: 4 bases; junction bases outside the gene matches: 8. Note on this clone: The antigen remains unidentified.

As every portion of the isolated RNA was reverse transcribed, the sequencing read expressed TCRB transcripts. TCRdb keeps only in-frame clones here, not all; method: immunoSEQ multiplex PCR. This table holds fewer than 200,000 clones, about 8.1% found once. It was via CD45RO/CCR7/CD25/CD127/CD95/CD27 that CD4+ naive, central memory, regulatory and stem cell-like memory cells were sorted. Sorted populations all had greater than 98% purity. General study findings and limits: Shorter templates might be favored by PCR, equally in patients and controls.

Sequenced sample: central memory CD4+ T cells from blood. This clonotype was sampled from a man aged 18 to 29 in good health. J is TRBJ2-7 and V is TRBV9; 9 bases match TRBD1. CDR3 in DNA: TGTGCCAGCAGCGCCCATACAGGGGGCAAATACGAGCAGTACTTC. Translating gives CASSAHTGGKYEQYF.